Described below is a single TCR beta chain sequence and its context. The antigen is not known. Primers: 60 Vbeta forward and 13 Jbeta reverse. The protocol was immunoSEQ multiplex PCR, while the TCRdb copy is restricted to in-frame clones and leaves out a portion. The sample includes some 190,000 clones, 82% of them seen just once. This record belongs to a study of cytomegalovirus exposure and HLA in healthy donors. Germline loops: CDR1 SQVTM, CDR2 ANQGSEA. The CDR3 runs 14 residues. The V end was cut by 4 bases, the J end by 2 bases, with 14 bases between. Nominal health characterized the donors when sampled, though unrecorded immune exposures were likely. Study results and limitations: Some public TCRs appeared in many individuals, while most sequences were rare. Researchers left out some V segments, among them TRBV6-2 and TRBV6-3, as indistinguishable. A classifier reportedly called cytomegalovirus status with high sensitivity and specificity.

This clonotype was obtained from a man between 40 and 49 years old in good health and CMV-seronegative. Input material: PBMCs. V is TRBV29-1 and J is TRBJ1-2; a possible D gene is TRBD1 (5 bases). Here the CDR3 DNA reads TGCAGCGTTGTGCAAAGACAGACAAACTATGGCTACACCTTC. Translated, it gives CSVVQRQTNYGYTF.